This entry features one T cell receptor (beta chain) sequence. Its antigen is still unknown. CD4+ T cells specific for antigen were expanded with viral peptide pools by the ViraFEST assay before sequencing. When around nine days of culture had elapsed, CD4+ T cells were isolated. All vaccine recipients tested negative for nucleocapsid antibodies and had never contracted SARS-CoV-2 infection. This sample is part of a study of vaccination effects on CD4 cells after COVID-19. Assay used: immunoSEQ multiplex PCR; TCRdb lists only in-frame clones, some missing. The sample has under 25,000 clones, about 75% seen once; the top ten hold roughly 21%. Germline lookup yields CDR1 SGHAT and CDR2 FQNNGV. Trimming left V 0 bases short and J 4 bases short, with 6 bases between. This CDR3 contains 13 residues. Notes on the study in general: By a late point after vaccination, infection- and vaccine-induced clones had shrunk markedly through clonal contraction.

The receptor was derived from a human donor who received a COVID-19 vaccine. The chain couples TRBV11-2 to TRBJ2-5; D remains unclear. The sample in question was CD4+ T cells from PBMCs cultured with HCoV-NL63 spike peptides, obtained before COVID-19 vaccination. CDR3 DNA: TGTGCCAGCAGCTTAGAAAGGGCAGAGACCCAGTACTTC. Its protein product is CASSLERAETQYF. Looking up the rest from reference TRBV11-2 and TRBJ2-5 gives the full variable domain: EAGVAQSPRYKIIEKRQSVAFWCNPISGHATLYWYQQILGQGPKLLIQFQNNGVVDDSQLPKDRFSAERLKGVDSTLKIQPAKLEDSAVYLCASSLERAETQYFGPGTRLLVL.